In this sample, the clone carrying this T cell receptor beta chain turned up many times. Antigen: not known. This sample is drawn from a study of CD8 T cells in ankylosing spondylitis. The TCR beta libraries were generated through quantitative 5'-RACE incorporating molecular barcodes. Using its own MiXCR run on the 5' RACE reads, TCRdb lists one record per CDR3 protein. The sample carries 200,000 to 250,000 distinct CDR3 sequences, about 16% recorded once. Findings and caveats of the study: Characteristic of ankylosing spondylitis blood, it appeared, was a TCR beta motif comprising several highly homologous variants. Prior work had noted some motif variants in reactive arthritis blood and synovial fluid.

The CDR3 spans 16 residues. Germline V CDR1 and CDR2: LGHNA, YNFKEQ. V was clipped by 0 bases and J by 6 bases; unmatched bases: 8. Sequenced material: blood, either unsorted or a sorted T cell fraction (not recorded which). V gene TRBV4-2 combines with J gene TRBJ2-7, with 10 bases aligning to TRBD2. This clonotype was obtained from a male donor with ankylosing spondylitis. The CDR3 nucleotides read TGTGCCAGCAGCCAAGATATGGCTAGCGGGAGTGTCGAGCAGTACTTC. Its translation is CASSQDMASGSVEQYF.